This T cell receptor delta chain was identified in a study of gamma-delta T cells after stem cell transplantation. TCRdb reran clone calling via CATT on the RT-PCR reads. The table has about 1,600 delta-chain clones, roughly half seen once. This clone was counted only a few times. Per the germline V gene, CDR1 is GEAIGNYY and CDR2 is EKD. Trimming cost V 3 bases and J 4 bases; bases outside gene matches: 24. This CDR3 spans 20 amino acids. This sequence originates from a human donor. It is not recorded whose cells these are; they may come from a transplant donor. The genes are TRDV2 and TRDJ4, with 11 bases lining up with TRDD3. The specimen sequenced was gamma-delta T cells. The CDR3: CACDPLGDELRLGDTKPLIF. In DNA, the CDR3 is TGTGCCTGTGACCCCCTAGGGGATGAGCTACGGCTGGGGGATACAAAACCCCTGATCTTT.